One T cell receptor (beta chain) is described in this entry. This record comes from a study of Ad26.COV2.S vaccination and SARS-CoV-2 variants. The method was immunoSEQ multiplex PCR; TCRdb's version includes in-frame clones alone and lacks a portion of them. The table records fewer than 400,000 clones, around 85% of them present only once. Sample treatment: roughly 20 received Ad26.COV2.S at low or high dose, single or two shots; 5 received placebo; per-sample allocation not given. Specimens were obtained on day 63 following the first vaccine or placebo injection. An 18-55-year-old adult in Boston served as donor. Germline V gene lookup returns CDR1 SGHRS and CDR2 YFSETQ. V shed 0 bases and J shed 2 bases, with 15 bases lying between them. This CDR3 has 16 residues.

The sequence came from a person between 18 and 65 years old who received the Ad26.COV2.S COVID-19 vaccine or a placebo. This sequence joins TRBV5-1 and TRBJ2-7; either TRBD1 or TRBD2 may fit D (5 bases each). Sample: peripheral blood, taken in a trial of Ad26.COV2.S vaccine versus placebo. In DNA form, the CDR3 reads TGCGCCAGCAGCTTGGATCCAGGGACCCCTCCCTACGAGCAGTACTTC. This sequence encodes CASSLDPGTPPYEQYF.